A selection of T cell receptor beta chains follows, all from one sample in a study of a mutant IDH1 vaccine in newly diagnosed glioma. These receptors are not linked to any known antigen. Sequencing used immunoSEQ multiplex PCR; TCRdb keeps in-frame clones, though not all of them. The sample has 30,000 to 40,000 clones, about 80% seen once. This specimen consisted of PBMCs, obtained from a glioma patient whose treatment included an IDH1 peptide vaccine. These receptors came from a man aged 40-55 years with glioma. Some clones in this sample may be carry-over from other donors' samples. The CDR3 runs from the conserved cysteine through the conserved F or W.

v_call	cdr3_length	j_call	cdr3_aa
TRBV11-2	13	TRBJ1-6	CASSYSMISPLHF
TRBV5-1	13	TRBJ1-1	CASSLWANTEAFF
TRBV19	14	TRBJ2-7	CASQETGGSYEQYF
TRBV6-1	13	TRBJ1-3	CASTGSSGNTIYF
TRBV5-1	16	TRBJ2-3	CASSPEGQGGTDTQYF
TRBV10-3	17	TRBJ2-7	CAISQIGSGGYSYEQYF
TRBV28	15	TRBJ2-7	CASSFYREARYEQYF
TRBV25-1	13	TRBJ2-7	CASGFRGENEQYF
TRBV20-1	11	TRBJ1-1	CSSGTDTEAFF
TRBV5-4	14	TRBJ1-2	CASSLAGDFYGYTF
TRBV7-8	15	TRBJ2-7	CASSFGLAGGPEQYF
TRBV6-1	13	TRBJ1-1	CASSEEGLAEAFF
TRBV5-1	16	TRBJ2-2	CASSLRAGGNTGELFF
TRBV6-6	12	TRBJ1-5	CASSYGEQPQHF
TRBV6-5	12	TRBJ1-1	CASSYRGASAFF
TRBV5-1	14	TRBJ1-1	CASSAPGRDTEAFF
TRBV7-9	16	TRBJ2-3	CASSSGLQGWTDTQYF
TRBV5-1	16	TRBJ2-2	CASSLGVRPNTGELFF
TRBV2	13	TRBJ1-2	CASSARMEMGYTF
TRBV19	15	TRBJ1-2	CASTLLGGADYGYTF
TRBV28	12	TRBJ1-2	CASRLAAYGYTF
TRBV27	13	TRBJ1-2	CASSLGGNYGYTF
TRBV2	12	TRBJ2-4	CASTIAKNIQYF
TRBV29-1	13	TRBJ2-3	CSVIKDSADTQYF
TRBV28	14	TRBJ2-3	CASKTGGLTDTQYF
TRBV5-4	15	TRBJ2-7	CASSLGVGSSYEQYF
TRBV2	15	TRBJ2-2	CASVGWALNTGELFF
TRBV5-4	14	TRBJ1-5	CASSSEQGGQPQHF
TRBV2	16	TRBJ2-7	CASGLNPGGGSHEQYF
TRBV10-3	13	TRBJ1-1	CATTDGTGAKAFF
TRBV6-1	16	TRBJ1-6	CASSEMGLIYNSPLHF
TRBV30	14	TRBJ1-6	CAWSGDRGGSPLHF
TRBV5-1	14	TRBJ2-1	CASSLTGGPNEQFF
TRBV5-6	13	TRBJ2-7	CASSDGEIYEQYF
TRBV5-6	15	TRBJ1-4	CASTSQEGAQEKLFF
TRBV5-1	14	TRBJ2-3	CASSLVRFTDTQYF
TRBV27	14	TRBJ2-7	CASSPGTGPYEQYF
TRBV7-2	13	TRBJ1-1	CASSLGQGAMSFF
TRBV15	16	TRBJ1-2	CATSRDRGEGAGGYTF
TRBV4-3	16	TRBJ2-3	CASSQDTGASSDTQYF
TRBV7-4	14	TRBJ2-7	CASSCRDDSYEQYF
TRBV7-9	16	TRBJ2-3	CASSYGLAGITDTQYF
TRBV7-2	15	TRBJ1-5	CASSRDRGGNQPQHF
TRBV6-6	13	TRBJ1-1	CASSTTVNTEAFF
TRBV5-4	15	TRBJ2-7	CASSWEGTGSYEQYF
TRBV5-6	13	TRBJ1-4	CASSQQPDEKLFF
TRBV6-5	15	TRBJ2-7	CASRDSRNLGYGQYF
TRBV29-1	13	TRBJ1-2	CSVPSTGMDGYTF